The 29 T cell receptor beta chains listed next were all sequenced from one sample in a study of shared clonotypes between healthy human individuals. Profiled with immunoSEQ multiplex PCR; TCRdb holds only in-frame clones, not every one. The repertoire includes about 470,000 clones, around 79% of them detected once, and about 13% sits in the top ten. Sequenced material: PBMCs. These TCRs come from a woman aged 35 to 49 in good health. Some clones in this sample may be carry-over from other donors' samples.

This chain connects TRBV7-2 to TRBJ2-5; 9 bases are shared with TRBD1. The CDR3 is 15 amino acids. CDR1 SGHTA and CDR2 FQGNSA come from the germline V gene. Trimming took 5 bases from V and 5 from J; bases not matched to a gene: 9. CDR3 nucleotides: TGTGCCAGCAGCCCCGGGGGGACAGGGTGGGAGACCCAGTACTTC. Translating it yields CASSPGGTGWETQYF.

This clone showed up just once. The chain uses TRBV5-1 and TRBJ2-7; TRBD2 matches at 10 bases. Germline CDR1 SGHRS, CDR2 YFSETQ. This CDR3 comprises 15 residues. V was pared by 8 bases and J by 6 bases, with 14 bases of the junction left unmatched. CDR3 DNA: TGCGCCAGTTCCCCCCCTAGCGGGGGTCATGTCGAGCAGTACTTC. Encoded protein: CASSPPSGGHVEQYF.

DNA for the CDR3: TGTGCCAGCAGTGATCTGTCAGGAGCTTCGCCCCAGCATTTT. Protein sequence: CASSDLSGASPQHF. The V gene is TRBV2, the J gene TRBJ1-5; D unclear. Trimming took 3 bases from V and 9 from J, leaving 15 bases between them. The CDR3 sequence is 14 residues long. In germline, CDR1 is SNHLY, CDR2 FYNNEI. Full variable domain (outside the CDR3, taken from reference TRBV2 and TRBJ1-5): EPEVTQTPSHQVTQMGQEVILRCVPISNHLYFYWYRQILGQKVEFLVSFYNNEISEKSEIFDDQFSVERPDGSNFTLKIRSTKLEDSAMYFCASSDLSGASPQHFGDGTRLSIL.

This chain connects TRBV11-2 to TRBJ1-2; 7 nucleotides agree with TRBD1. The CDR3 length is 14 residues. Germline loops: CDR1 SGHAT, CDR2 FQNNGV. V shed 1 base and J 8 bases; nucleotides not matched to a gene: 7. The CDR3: CASSLGAGGSGYTF. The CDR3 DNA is TGTGCCAGCAGCTTAGGTGCAGGGGGTAGCGGCTACACCTTC.

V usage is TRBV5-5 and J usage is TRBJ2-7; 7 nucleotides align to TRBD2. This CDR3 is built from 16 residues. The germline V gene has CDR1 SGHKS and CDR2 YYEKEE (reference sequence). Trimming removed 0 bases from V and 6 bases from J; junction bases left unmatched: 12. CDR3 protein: CASSLASWGRAGEQYF. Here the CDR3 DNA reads TGTGCCAGCAGCTTGGCATCGTGGGGGAGGGCCGGCGAGCAGTACTTC. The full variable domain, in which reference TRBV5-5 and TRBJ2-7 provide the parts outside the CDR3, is DAGVTQSPTHLIKTRGQQVTLRCSPISGHKSVSWYQQVLGQGPQFIFQYYEKEERGRGNFPDRFSARQFPNYSSELNVNALLLGDSALYLCASSLASWGRAGEQYFGPGTRLTVT.

CDR3 protein: CASSYIEGSYEQYF. In nucleotides, the CDR3 is TGTGCCAGCAGTTACATTGAGGGTTCCTACGAGCAGTACTTC. J is TRBJ2-7 and V is TRBV6-5; possible D gene TRBD2, 5 bases. V lost 2 bases, J lost 1 base, and 9 bases lay in between. This CDR3 comprises 14 residues. The germline V gene encodes CDR1 MNHEY and CDR2 SVGAGI.

CDR3 residues: CASSSDSTYEQYF. CDR3 bases: TGTGCCAGCAGTTCCGACAGTACCTACGAGCAGTACTTC. V gene TRBV27 combines with J gene TRBJ2-7, with TRBD1 as a possible D gene (5 bases). Trimming cost V 4 bases and J 2 bases, with 9 bases left between them. The CDR3 has 13 amino acids. Looked up from germline, CDR1 is MNHEY and CDR2 is SMNVEV (reference sequence).

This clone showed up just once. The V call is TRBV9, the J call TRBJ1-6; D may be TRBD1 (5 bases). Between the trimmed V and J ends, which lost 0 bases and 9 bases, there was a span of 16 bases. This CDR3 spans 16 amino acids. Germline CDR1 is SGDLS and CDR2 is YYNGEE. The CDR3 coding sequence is TGTGCCAGCAGCGTAGGTGGAGGGGCGAGGAGTTCACCCCTCCACTTT. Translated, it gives CASSVGGGARSSPLHF.

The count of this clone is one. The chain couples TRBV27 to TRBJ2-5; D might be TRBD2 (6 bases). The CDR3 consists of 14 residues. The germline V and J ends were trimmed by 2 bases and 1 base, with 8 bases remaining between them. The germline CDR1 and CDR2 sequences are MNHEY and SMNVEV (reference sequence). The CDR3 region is CASSLLGLQETQYF. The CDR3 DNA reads TGTGCCAGCAGTTTACTGGGACTCCAAGAGACCCAGTACTTC.

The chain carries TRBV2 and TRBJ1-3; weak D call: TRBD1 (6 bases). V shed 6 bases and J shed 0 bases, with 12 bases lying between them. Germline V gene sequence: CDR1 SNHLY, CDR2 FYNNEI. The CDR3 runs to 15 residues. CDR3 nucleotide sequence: TGTGCCAGCAGGGAGGGACAATTCTCTGGAAACACCATATATTTT. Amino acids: CASREGQFSGNTIYF.

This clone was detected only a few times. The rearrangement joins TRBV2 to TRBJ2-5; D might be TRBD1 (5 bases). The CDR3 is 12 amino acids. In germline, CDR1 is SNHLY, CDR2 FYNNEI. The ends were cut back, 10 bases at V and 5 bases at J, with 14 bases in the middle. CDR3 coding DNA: TGTGCCACCACAGGTCTGGGGGAGACCCAGTACTTC. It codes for CATTGLGETQYF.

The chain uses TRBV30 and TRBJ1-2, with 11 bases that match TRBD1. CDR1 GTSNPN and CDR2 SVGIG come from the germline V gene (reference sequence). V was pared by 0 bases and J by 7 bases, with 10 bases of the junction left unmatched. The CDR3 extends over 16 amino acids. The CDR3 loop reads CAWSVDRTGGKAGYTF. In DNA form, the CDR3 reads TGTGCCTGGAGTGTAGATCGGACAGGGGGCAAGGCTGGCTACACCTTC.

The CDR3 spells CATATTASNTEAFF. DNA of the CDR3: TGTGCCACAGCGACGACAGCTTCGAACACTGAAGCTTTCTTT. This chain links TRBV10-3 with TRBJ1-1; tentative D call: TRBD1 (5 bases). CDR1 is ENHRY, CDR2 SYGVKD, per germline. This CDR3 region has 14 residues. Between the trimmed V and J ends, which lost 10 bases and 1 base, there was a span of 16 bases.

The CDR3 DNA follows: TGTGCCAGCAGCTTGAACTACGAGCAGTACTTC. Its translation: CASSLNYEQYF. The chain recombines TRBV5-5 with TRBJ2-7; D not certain. V shed 1 base and J shed 3 bases, with 2 bases lying between them. Per the germline V gene, CDR1 is SGHKS and CDR2 is YYEKEE (reference sequence). CDR3 length: 11 residues.

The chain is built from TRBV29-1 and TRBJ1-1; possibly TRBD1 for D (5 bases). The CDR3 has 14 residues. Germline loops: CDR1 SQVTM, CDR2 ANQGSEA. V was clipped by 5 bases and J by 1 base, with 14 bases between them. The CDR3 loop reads CSVKGRAANTEAFF. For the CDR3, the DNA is TGCAGCGTTAAGGGGCGGGCGGCGAACACTGAAGCTTTCTTT.

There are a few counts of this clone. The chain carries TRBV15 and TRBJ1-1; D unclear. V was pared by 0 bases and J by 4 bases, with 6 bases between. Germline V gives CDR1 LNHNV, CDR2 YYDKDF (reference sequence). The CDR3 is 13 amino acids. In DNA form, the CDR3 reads TGTGCCACCAGCAGAGAGATGGGCACTGAAGCTTTCTTT. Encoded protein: CATSREMGTEAFF.

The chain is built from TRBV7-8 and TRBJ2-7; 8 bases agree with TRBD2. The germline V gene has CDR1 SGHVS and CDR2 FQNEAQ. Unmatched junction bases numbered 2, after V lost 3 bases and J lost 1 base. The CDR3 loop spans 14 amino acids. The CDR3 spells CASSFTSGSYEQYF. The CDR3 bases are TGTGCCAGCAGCTTCACTAGCGGATCCTACGAGCAGTACTTC.

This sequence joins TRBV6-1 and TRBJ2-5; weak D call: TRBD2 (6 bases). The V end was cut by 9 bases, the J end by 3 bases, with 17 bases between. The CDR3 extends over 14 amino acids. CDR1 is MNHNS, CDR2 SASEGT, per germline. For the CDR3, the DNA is TGTGCCAGTCGGACTTGGGACTTTAAAGAGACCCAGTACTTC. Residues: CASRTWDFKETQYF.

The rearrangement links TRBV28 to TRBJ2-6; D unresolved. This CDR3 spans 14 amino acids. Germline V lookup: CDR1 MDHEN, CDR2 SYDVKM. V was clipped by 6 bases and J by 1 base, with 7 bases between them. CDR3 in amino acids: CASSLGSGANVLTF. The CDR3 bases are TGTGCCAGCAGCCTGGGGTCTGGGGCCAACGTCCTGACTTTC.

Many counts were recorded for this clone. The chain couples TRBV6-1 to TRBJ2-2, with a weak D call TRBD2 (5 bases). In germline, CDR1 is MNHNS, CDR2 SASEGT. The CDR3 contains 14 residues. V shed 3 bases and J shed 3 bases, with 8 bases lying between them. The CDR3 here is CASSDRADTGELFF. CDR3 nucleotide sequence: TGTGCCAGCAGTGATCGAGCGGACACCGGGGAGCTGTTTTTT.

The CDR3 region is CASRDTNTEAFF. The DNA of the CDR3 is TGTGCCAGCAGGGACACAAACACTGAAGCTTTCTTT. The chain has TRBV28 and TRBJ1-1; possible D gene TRBD1, 5 bases. Germline CDR1 is MDHEN and CDR2 is SYDVKM. Trimming removed 6 bases from V and 2 bases from J, with 7 bases in between. The CDR3 sequence is 12 residues long.

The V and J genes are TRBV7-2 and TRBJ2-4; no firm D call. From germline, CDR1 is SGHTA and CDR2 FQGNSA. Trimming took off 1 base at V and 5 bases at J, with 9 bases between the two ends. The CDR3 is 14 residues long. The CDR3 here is CASSLEANQNIQYF. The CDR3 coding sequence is TGTGCCAGCAGCTTAGAAGCGAATCAAAACATTCAGTACTTC.

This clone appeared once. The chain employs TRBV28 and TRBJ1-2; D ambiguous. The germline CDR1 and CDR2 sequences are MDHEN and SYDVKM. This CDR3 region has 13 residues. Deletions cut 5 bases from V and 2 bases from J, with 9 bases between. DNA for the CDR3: TGTGCCAGCAGTGGGTGGCCGAACTATGGCTACACCTTC. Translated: CASSGWPNYGYTF.

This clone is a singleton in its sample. In DNA, the CDR3 is TGTGCCAGCAGCTTGGTGCGGGAGGGCCGGTGGAATGAGCAGTTCTTC. Translated, it gives CASSLVREGRWNEQFF. The chain recombines TRBV5-8 with TRBJ2-1, with TRBD2 matching over 9 bases. Germline CDR1 is SGHTS and CDR2 is YDEGEE. V shed 0 bases and J 7 bases; nucleotides not matched to a gene: 8. The CDR3 contains 16 residues.

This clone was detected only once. In DNA, the CDR3 is TGTGCCAGCAGTCTCGCCGACAGGGGTCCTGAAGCTTTCTTT. Encoded protein: CASSLADRGPEAFF. The chain is built from TRBV28 and TRBJ1-1; 8 positions match TRBD1. V shed 5 bases and J 6 bases; nucleotides not matched to a gene: 8. Germline loops: CDR1 MDHEN, CDR2 SYDVKM. The CDR3 is 14 amino acids.

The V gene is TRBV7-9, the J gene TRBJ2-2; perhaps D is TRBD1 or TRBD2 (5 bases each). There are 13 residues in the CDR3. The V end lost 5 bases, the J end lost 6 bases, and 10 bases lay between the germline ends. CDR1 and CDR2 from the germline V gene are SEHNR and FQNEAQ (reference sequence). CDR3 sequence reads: CASSRGVSGELFF. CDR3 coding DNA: TGTGCCAGCAGCCGAGGGGTCTCCGGGGAGCTGTTTTTT.

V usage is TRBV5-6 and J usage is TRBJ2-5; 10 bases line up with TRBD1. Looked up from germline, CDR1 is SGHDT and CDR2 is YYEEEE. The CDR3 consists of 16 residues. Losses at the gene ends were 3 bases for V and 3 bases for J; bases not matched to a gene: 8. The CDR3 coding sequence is TGTGCCAGCAGCTCCTGGACAGGGGGGGGAAAAGAGACCCAGTACTTC. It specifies CASSSWTGGGKETQYF.

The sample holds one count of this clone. CDR3 coding DNA: TGTGCCAGCAGCTCCCGAACCTTTAGCACAGATACGCAGTATTTT. Translated, it gives CASSSRTFSTDTQYF. The chain recombines TRBV9 with TRBJ2-3; D remains ambiguous. Per germline, CDR1 SGDLS and CDR2 YYNGEE. This CDR3 region has 15 residues. Trimming removed 4 bases from V and 0 bases from J, with 12 bases in between.

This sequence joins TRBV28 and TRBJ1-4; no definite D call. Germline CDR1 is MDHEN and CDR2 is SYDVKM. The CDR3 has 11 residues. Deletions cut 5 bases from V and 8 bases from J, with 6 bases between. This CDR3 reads CASSAYEKLFF. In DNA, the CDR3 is TGTGCCAGCAGTGCCTACGAAAAACTGTTTTTT.